The sequence of this T cell receptor (beta chain) was determined in a study of blood T cell repertoires in COVID-19. Study-level background: Whether acute or convalescent, the COVID-19 samples came from the United States, Italy and Spain. T cells, B-cell-depleted T cells, or PBMCs provided the cDNA or gDNA that served as material.

After removal of 2 bases from V and 4 bases from J, the junction contained 5 bases not matched to a gene. Germline lookup yields CDR1 SGHTA and CDR2 FQGTGA. This CDR3 contains 15 residues. In the original analysis: Reference gene primer amplification gave nucleated cell count estimates. Repertoires were generated with immunoSEQ multiplex PCR, while TCRdb's copy carries only in-frame clones and drops some. The V and J calls and clone size are taken from that table; D and trimming were inferred from the DNA. The sample holds around 50,000 clones, roughly nine tenths seen once. The sample comprised peripheral blood. The chain uses TRBV7-3 and TRBJ2-1, with 7 bases fitting TRBD1. The sequence derives from a human donor in a cohort sampled during active COVID-19. The CDR3 here is CASSLLGQEYNEQFF. The CDR3 region has the DNA TGTGCCAGCAGCTTACTTGGACAGGAGTACAATGAGCAGTTCTTC.